The table lists the clone carrying this T cell receptor (beta chain) with a few counts. Antigen: not known. The data were obtained in a study of CD8 T cells in ankylosing spondylitis. Study outcomes and limitations: There was a TCR beta motif, made of 7 or 8 highly homologous variants, that appeared characteristic of ankylosing spondylitis blood.

TCRdb re-analysed the 5' RACE reads in MiXCR, keeping a single row per CDR3 protein. Altogether some 400,000 distinct CDR3 sequences are present, 20% to 25% being singletons, with the ten largest covering about 17%. This CDR3 is 14 amino acids long. Germline CDR1 reads MRHNA; CDR2 reads SNTAGT. Trimming took 4 bases from V and 1 from J; bases not matched to a gene: 2. This chain joins TRBV6-4 and TRBJ1-1; 8 bases are shared with TRBD1. The source of this sequence is a male donor with ankylosing spondylitis. Sequencing was performed on blood, either unsorted or a sorted T cell fraction (not recorded which). The CDR3 DNA reads TGTGCCAGCAGTGTGGACAGGGAGAACACTGAAGCTTTCTTT. This translates into CASSVDRENTEAFF.